This TCR beta chain was recorded in a study of blood T cells in healthy people across ages. Points from the study as a whole: Long-lived donors had more naive CD4+ cells and higher diversity than aged donors.

The authors ran a second PCR of roughly 6 to 12 cycles using a sample-barcoded 5' primer and a J-beta primer mix. Using its own MiXCR run on the 5' RACE reads, TCRdb lists one record per CDR3 protein. This repertoire shows about 580,000 distinct CDR3 sequences, roughly 43% found once; its top ten account for 20% to 25%. Details on this clonotype: Its antigen remains unidentified.

Sequencing used blood. The sequence came from a man older than 75 in good health.

The CDR3 loop reads CASSFWSGSGANVLTF. The CDR3 DNA reads as TGTGCCAGCAGTTTCTGGTCGGGCTCTGGGGCCAACGTCCTGACTTTC. V is TRBV12-3 or TRBV12-4 and J is TRBJ2-6, with D unclear. This CDR3 contains 16 residues. With 3 bases removed from V and 0 bases from J, the gap between germline ends came to 9 bases.